What follows are 30 T cell receptor beta chains derived from one specimen sequenced in a study of shared clonotypes between healthy human individuals. Clones were read by immunoSEQ multiplex PCR, and TCRdb kept only the in-frame ones, dropping some. The table shows 2,100,000 or so clones, with nearly 97% occurring only once. Source material: naive CD4+ T cells sorted from blood. As to subset: CD45RA+ positively selected. These receptors originate from a man aged 18 to 30 in good health.

About this clone itself: Other DNA sequences within the sample encode an identical CDR3. The genes are TRBV18 and TRBJ2-1; 8 positions match TRBD2. CDR3 size: 14 residues. Germline-derived CDR1 and CDR2 are KGHSH and LQKENI. J gave up 3 bases and V 3 bases, and 1 base lay outside the gene matches. The DNA of the CDR3 is TGTGCCAGCTCACCGGGACTAGACTACAATGAGCAGTTCTTC. It codes for CASSPGLDYNEQFF.

The sample holds one count of this clone. The J gene is TRBJ2-7, the V gene TRBV6-5; perhaps TRBD2 as D (6 bases). Trimming pared 0 bases from V and 1 base from J, leaving 10 bases between. In germline, CDR1 is MNHEY, CDR2 SVGAGI. This CDR3 comprises 15 residues. CDR3 DNA sequence: TGTGCCAGCAGTTACTCGATCGCGGGGTCCTACGAGCAGTACTTC. It codes for CASSYSIAGSYEQYF.

CDR3 residues: CASSSTLAGADTQYF. CDR3 coding DNA: TGTGCCAGCAGCTCGACACTAGCGGGGGCAGATACGCAGTATTTT. V gene TRBV11-2 combines with J gene TRBJ2-3; 11 positions match TRBD2. CDR3 length: 15 residues. The germline gives CDR1 SGHAT, CDR2 FQNNGV. The V segment lost 4 bases and the J segment 4 bases; nucleotides outside the gene matches: 4.

The genes are TRBV18 and TRBJ2-6; tentative D call: TRBD1 (5 bases). The length of the CDR3 is 14 residues. CDR1 is KGHSH, CDR2 LQKENI, per germline. With 3 bases removed from V and 4 bases from J, the gap between germline ends came to 7 bases. CDR3 in DNA: TGTGCCAGCTCACCGGGGCCCGGGGCCAACGTCCTGACTTTC. This gives the protein CASSPGPGANVLTF. Supplemented by reference TRBV18 and TRBJ2-6, the full variable domain reads NAGVMQNPRHLVRRRGQEARLRCSPMKGHSHVYWYRQLPEEGLKFMVYLQKENIIDESGMPKERFSAEFPKEGPSILRIQQVVRGDSAAYFCASSPGPGANVLTFGAGSRLTVL.

The chain links TRBV18 to TRBJ1-1; D uncertain. CDR1 is KGHSH, CDR2 LQKENI, per germline. CDR3 length equals 14 residues. Between the trimmed V and J ends, which lost 2 bases and 1 base, there was a span of 8 bases. CDR3 in DNA: TGTGCCAGCTCACCATCTCCCTCGAACACTGAAGCTTTCTTT. Translating it yields CASSPSPSNTEAFF.

The V call is TRBV6-6, the J call TRBJ2-4; tentatively, D is TRBD1 or TRBD2 (6 bases each). V was shortened by 7 bases and J by 0 bases, with 16 bases between the two germline ends. There are 16 residues in the CDR3. Germline V lookup: CDR1 MNHNY, CDR2 SVGAGI (reference sequence). The CDR3 sequence: CASNDRGALAKNIQYF. CDR3 sequence (DNA): TGTGCCAGCAACGATAGGGGGGCATTAGCCAAAAACATTCAGTACTTC.

The chain couples TRBV5-1 to TRBJ2-2; either TRBD1 or TRBD2 may fit D (5 bases each). This CDR3 has 15 residues. Trimming removed 7 bases from V and 0 bases from J, with 13 bases in between. In germline, CDR1 is SGHRS, CDR2 YFSETQ. The CDR3, as DNA: TGCGCCAGCGGGGACGGGACGGCGAACACCGGGGAGCTGTTTTTT. It yields the protein CASGDGTANTGELFF.

This clone was observed a single time. This chain links TRBV20-1 with TRBJ2-7; D gene unclear. V was clipped by 1 base and J by 6 bases, with 7 bases between them. CDR1 is DFQATT, CDR2 SNEGSKA, per germline (reference sequence). The CDR3 runs to 11 residues. The CDR3 reads CSARVESEQYF. CDR3 sequence (DNA): TGCAGTGCTAGAGTCGAGAGCGAGCAGTACTTC.

V and J are TRBV12-5 and TRBJ2-5, with 10 positions matching TRBD2. After removal of 0 bases from V and 5 bases from J, the junction contained 9 bases not matched to a gene. The CDR3 runs 17 residues. CDR1 and CDR2 from the germline V gene are LGHNT and FRNRAP. The CDR3 DNA sequence: TGTGCTAGTGGTTTGGTACTGCTAGCGGGAGCGGGGGAGACCCAGTACTTC. This sequence encodes CASGLVLLAGAGETQYF.

V is TRBV30 and J is TRBJ2-2; the match to TRBD1 covers 10 bases. The germline gives CDR1 GTSNPN, CDR2 SVGIG (reference sequence). This CDR3 has 15 amino acids. V was clipped by 2 bases and J by 7 bases; unmatched bases: 7. This CDR3 is CAWSHDRGRGGELFF. As DNA, the CDR3 is TGTGCCTGGAGTCATGACAGGGGGCGCGGCGGGGAGCTGTTTTTT.

The genes are TRBV11-2 and TRBJ1-6; D remains ambiguous. The CDR3 runs to 14 residues. Germline V lookup: CDR1 SGHAT, CDR2 FQNNGV. Trimming took off 2 bases at V and 7 bases at J, with 9 bases between the two ends. The CDR3 here is CASSLNPRNSPLHF. The CDR3 nucleotides read TGTGCCAGCAGCTTAAATCCAAGGAATTCACCCCTCCACTTT.

The chain joins TRBV4-1 to TRBJ2-1; D gene ambiguous. Trimming removed 1 base at V and 8 bases at J, with 18 bases between. Germline CDR1 is MGHRA and CDR2 is YSYEKL. This CDR3 contains 16 residues. CDR3: CASSQGVPFGRDEQFF. In DNA form, the CDR3 reads TGCGCCAGCAGCCAAGGGGTCCCTTTTGGTAGAGATGAGCAGTTCTTC.

The chain uses TRBV13 and TRBJ2-7, with 10 bases lining up with TRBD2. This CDR3 is 15 amino acids long. Per germline, CDR1 PRHDT and CDR2 FYEKMQ (reference sequence). The ends lost 6 bases at V and 1 base at J; junction bases unmatched: 6. CDR3 in amino acids: CASRCLSGGSYEQYF. The CDR3, as DNA: TGTGCCAGCAGATGCCTTAGCGGGGGGTCCTACGAGCAGTACTTC.

The rearrangement uses TRBV12-5 and TRBJ2-1; D gene ambiguous. The CDR3 runs to 15 residues. CDR1 is LGHNT, CDR2 FRNRAP, per germline. The V end lost 4 bases, the J end lost 0 bases, and 10 bases lay between the germline ends. In DNA, the CDR3 is TGTGCTAGTGGTTCGTTTTTGAGCTCCTACAATGAGCAGTTCTTC. Its protein is CASGSFLSSYNEQFF.

V is TRBV19 and J is TRBJ1-5; 8 nucleotides match TRBD1. The CDR3 is made up of 14 amino acids. Trimming took 2 bases from V and 7 from J; bases not matched to a gene: 4. Germline values: CDR1 LNHDA, CDR2 SQIVND (reference sequence). DNA of the CDR3: TGTGCCAGTAGTATACGACAGGGGCAACAGCCCCAGCATTTT. Its protein product is CASSIRQGQQPQHF.

This chain uses TRBV25-1 with TRBJ1-2; tentative D call: TRBD1 (5 bases). CDR1 is MGHDK, CDR2 SYGVNS, per germline. Trimming took off 2 bases at V and 4 bases at J, with 8 bases between the two ends. CDR3 length equals 13 residues. CDR3 amino acids: CASSEGASYGYTF. In DNA, the CDR3 is TGTGCCAGCAGTGAAGGGGCATCCTATGGCTACACCTTC.

The chain couples TRBV2 to TRBJ2-1, with 15 bases fitting TRBD2. Germline V lookup: CDR1 SNHLY, CDR2 FYNNEI. Germline trimming cut 6 bases from V and 3 bases from J; bases unmatched to any gene: 12. The CDR3 length is 19 residues. For the CDR3, the DNA is TGTGCCAGCAGCATTCGGACTAGCGGGGGGGCCCTAAACTACAATGAGCAGTTCTTC. Translating gives CASSIRTSGGALNYNEQFF.

V gene TRBV2 combines with J gene TRBJ1-1; D is uncertain. This CDR3 has 11 residues. V lost 6 bases and J 4 bases, leaving 6 bases between the germline ends. CDR1 is SNHLY and CDR2 is FYNNEI in the germline V gene. The chain's CDR3 is CASRVFTEAFF. In DNA form, the CDR3 reads TGTGCCAGCAGAGTCTTCACTGAAGCTTTCTTT.

The V gene is TRBV18, the J gene TRBJ1-4; D remains unclear. Trimming shortened V by 3 bases and J by 4 bases, and 12 bases separated the two germline ends. CDR1 is KGHSH and CDR2 is LQKENI in the germline V gene. The CDR3 consists of 15 residues. The CDR3 is CASSPRTDFNEKLFF. The CDR3 DNA sequence: TGTGCCAGCTCACCCCGGACGGATTTTAATGAAAAACTGTTTTTT.

The chain joins TRBV28 to TRBJ2-2; 7 bases match TRBD2. Germline loops: CDR1 MDHEN, CDR2 SYDVKM. The junction had 4 bases not matched to a gene; V was cut back by 6 bases and J by 6 bases. The CDR3 totals 13 residues. The CDR3 region has the DNA TGTGCCAGCAGCCGGACTAGTCCCGGGGAGCTGTTTTTT. Translated: CASSRTSPGELFF.

As regards this clone: At one end the junction does not follow the germline gene, possibly because of a read error. This chain joins TRBV7-7 and TRBJ2-5; 11 bases are shared with TRBD2. Germline values: CDR1 SSHAT, CDR2 FNYEAQ (reference sequence). This CDR3 comprises 14 residues. The DNA of the CDR3 is TGTGCTAGCAGTCTGGGACTAGCGGAAGAGACCCAGTACTTC. Its protein product is CASSLGLAEETQYF.

Of note for this clone: Other nucleotide sequences from this sample produce the same CDR3. This sequence joins TRBV19 and TRBJ2-7; maybe TRBD1 (7 bases). Germline V gives CDR1 LNHDA, CDR2 SQIVND (reference sequence). The CDR3 loop spans 14 amino acids. Trimming left V 5 bases short and J 2 bases short, with 13 bases between. The CDR3 here is CASSLQGGPYEQYF. In DNA form, the CDR3 reads TGTGCCAGTAGTCTTCAGGGGGGACCCTACGAGCAGTACTTC.

The gene calls are TRBV28 and TRBJ2-1; 7 bases align to TRBD2. Germline CDR1 and CDR2: MDHEN and SYDVKM. V was pared by 5 bases and J by 6 bases, with 10 bases of the junction left unmatched. CDR3 length equals 15 residues. The chain's CDR3 is CASSPSGEGRNEQFF. CDR3 DNA sequence: TGTGCCAGCAGTCCGAGCGGGGAAGGACGCAATGAGCAGTTCTTC.

J is TRBJ2-6 and V is TRBV15; TRBD1 is a possible D gene (5 bases). This CDR3 has 15 amino acids. With 1 base removed from V and 1 base from J, the gap between germline ends came to 5 bases. Per germline, CDR1 LNHNV and CDR2 YYDKDF (reference sequence). The CDR3 sequence is CATSRAGSGANVLTF. The CDR3 DNA reads TGTGCCACCAGCAGAGCAGGGTCTGGGGCCAACGTCCTGACTTTC.

This chain uses TRBV6-6 with TRBJ2-7; D ambiguous. Trimming pared 6 bases from V and 8 bases from J, leaving 11 bases between. The CDR3 runs to 11 residues. Germline lookup yields CDR1 MNHNY and CDR2 SVGAGI (reference sequence). The CDR3 DNA reads TGTGCCAGCAGGTCCACAGATAAGCAGTACTTC. This codes for CASRSTDKQYF.

The V call is TRBV7-8, the J call TRBJ2-5, with D unclear. Germline V CDR1 and CDR2: SGHVS, FQNEAQ. The CDR3 spans 14 residues. V lost 6 bases, J lost 0 bases, and 11 bases lay in between. The CDR3 sequence: CASRPVPYQETQYF. The CDR3 bases are TGTGCCAGCAGACCGGTACCGTACCAAGAGACCCAGTACTTC.

Details on this clone: Other DNA sequences from this sample encode an identical CDR3 as well. This chain uses TRBV7-9 with TRBJ1-4; TRBD1 might be the D (5 bases). The CDR3 covers 14 residues. The germline gives CDR1 SEHNR, CDR2 FQNEAQ (reference sequence). Trimming pared 2 bases from V and 4 bases from J, leaving 8 bases between. The CDR3 sequence: CASSLRTLNEKLFF. Here the CDR3 DNA reads TGTGCCAGCAGCTTAAGGACACTTAATGAAAAACTGTTTTTT.

In its sample, this clone was seen once. The J gene is TRBJ2-7, the V gene TRBV21-1; TRBD1, the table's D call, was not compared with the DNA. TRBV21-1 is a pseudogene locus. This CDR3 is 16 amino acids long. The CDR3 protein is CASSKKRTDGTYEQYF. CDR3 nucleotide sequence: TGTGCCAGCAGCAAGAAACGGACAGACGGAACCTACGAGCAGTACTTC.

This chain connects TRBV6-6 to TRBJ2-7, with D possibly called TRBD1 or TRBD2 (5 bases each). V was pared by 1 base and J by 1 base, with 11 bases between. The CDR3 consists of 15 residues. Looked up from germline, CDR1 is MNHNY and CDR2 is SVGAGI (reference sequence). The CDR3 sequence: CASSYFGGGSYEQYF. In nucleotides, the CDR3 is TGTGCCAGCAGTTACTTTGGGGGTGGGTCCTACGAGCAGTACTTC.

The chain employs TRBV5-1 and TRBJ2-2; D not certain. The germline V gene has CDR1 SGHRS and CDR2 YFSETQ. Between the trimmed V and J ends, which lost 0 bases and 6 bases, there was a span of 6 bases. The CDR3 runs to 13 residues. CDR3 DNA sequence: TGCGCCAGCAGCTTGGGGTATGCCGGGGAGCTGTTTTTT. It codes for CASSLGYAGELFF.